These 26 T cell receptor beta chains were sequenced from one sample in a study of shared clonotypes between healthy human individuals. TCRdb's copy holds only in-frame clones and misses some; the assay was immunoSEQ multiplex PCR. This sample carries over a million clones, around 97% of them seen once, and the ten largest clones take about 1%. Material: naive CD4+ T cells sorted from blood. Indicated subset: CD45RA+ positively selected. The receptors come from a man in his thirties or forties in good health.

To note about this clone: Distinct nucleotide sequences in the sample also encode this CDR3. This chain joins TRBV9 and TRBJ2-2; D ambiguous. Germline CDR1 SGDLS, CDR2 YYNGEE. The CDR3 length is 13 residues. V was shortened by 2 bases and J by 0 bases, with 2 bases between the two germline ends. CDR3 in amino acids: CASSVTNTGELFF. CDR3 nucleotide sequence: TGTGCCAGCAGCGTTACGAACACCGGGGAGCTGTTTTTT.

The chain is built from TRBV27 and TRBJ2-1; 15 bases line up with TRBD2. V gave up 6 bases and J gave up 7 bases; unmatched junction bases: 16. There are 19 residues in the CDR3. Looked up from germline, CDR1 is MNHEY and CDR2 is SMNVEV (reference sequence). CDR3: CASSIGLAGGRWFGNEQFF. CDR3 DNA sequence: TGTGCCAGCAGCATCGGACTAGCGGGAGGGCGGTGGTTTGGAAATGAGCAGTTCTTC.

The chain uses TRBV11-2 and TRBJ1-3; D remains unclear. Trimming removed 5 bases at V and 0 bases at J, with 8 bases between. CDR3 length: 14 residues. Germline assignment: CDR1 SGHAT and CDR2 FQNNGV. The CDR3 nucleotides read TGTGCCAGCAGCCGGGCCCTCTCTGGAAACACCATATATTTT. It codes for CASSRALSGNTIYF.

This sequence joins TRBV5-1 and TRBJ2-2, with D perhaps TRBD2 (6 bases). The CDR3 length is 15 residues. Germline-derived CDR1 and CDR2 are SGHRS and YFSETQ. The V end lost 3 bases, the J end lost 4 bases, and 13 bases lay between the germline ends. CDR3 sequence (DNA): TGCGCCAGCAGCTCCGCGCGGGGAGGCACCGGGGAGCTGTTTTTT. Amino acids: CASSSARGGTGELFF.

The genes are TRBV10-3 and TRBJ2-1; TRBD1 is a possible D gene (6 bases). Trimming cost V 2 bases and J 5 bases, with 16 bases left between them. The CDR3 length is 16 residues. Germline values: CDR1 ENHRY, CDR2 SYGVKD. The CDR3 region is CAISEDGQRNNNEQFF. The CDR3 DNA reads as TGTGCCATCAGTGAGGATGGACAGCGGAACAACAATGAGCAGTTCTTC.

With respect to this clone: One end of the junction does not line up with germline, which may come from a read error. The sample carries other DNA sequences with the same CDR3. CDR3 region: CASSVGGPTYEQYF. CDR3 sequence (DNA): TGCGCCAGCAGCGTAGGAGGGCCCACCTACGAGCAGTACTTC. The V gene is TRBV9, the J gene TRBJ2-7, with D possibly TRBD2 on 6 matching bases. Germline V gene lookup returns CDR1 SGDLS and CDR2 YYNGEE. This CDR3 comprises 14 residues.

The V gene is TRBV27, the J gene TRBJ2-5; 12 positions match TRBD2. Trimming cost V 6 bases and J 4 bases; bases outside gene matches: 3. Per germline, CDR1 MNHEY and CDR2 SMNVEV (reference sequence). The CDR3 has 14 residues. The CDR3 loop reads CASRPGLAGETQYF. CDR3 nucleotide sequence: TGTGCCAGCAGGCCGGGACTAGCGGGAGAGACCCAGTACTTC.

The V call is TRBV4-3, the J call TRBJ2-3, with TRBD2 matching over 13 bases. The CDR3 runs 19 residues. The V gene end was trimmed by 4 bases and the J gene end by 7 bases; junction bases not matched to a gene: 17. Per germline, CDR1 LGHNA and CDR2 YSLEER. Here the CDR3 DNA reads TGCGCCAGCAGCCTTTCAGAGGGATGGACTAGCGGGAGAGGATATACGCAGTATTTT. It codes for CASSLSEGWTSGRGYTQYF.

This chain connects TRBV28 to TRBJ2-3; 15 nucleotides match TRBD2. Germline V gene data show CDR1 as MDHEN and CDR2 as SYDVKM. Trimming removed 7 bases from V and 3 bases from J; junction bases left unmatched: 11. The CDR3 spans 18 residues. The CDR3 DNA follows: TGTGCCAGCACTAATACCCCCGGGACTAGCGGGAGGACAGATACGCAGTATTTT. Translating it yields CASTNTPGTSGRTDTQYF.

The chain uses TRBV7-9 and TRBJ2-1, with 9 bases identical to TRBD2. CDR1 SEHNR and CDR2 FQNEAQ come from the germline V gene (reference sequence). With V trimmed by 5 bases and J by 5 bases, 7 bases remained unmatched. The CDR3 sequence is 15 residues long. The CDR3 DNA is TGTGCCAGCAGCCCTAGACTAGCGGATGACAATGAGCAGTTCTTC. Protein sequence: CASSPRLADDNEQFF. Drawing the rest from reference TRBV7-9 and TRBJ2-1, the complete variable domain is DTGVSQNPRHKITKRGQNVTFRCDPISEHNRLYWYRQTLGQGPEFLTYFQNEAQLEKSRLLSDRFSAERPKGSFSTLEIQRTEQGDSAMYLCASSPRLADDNEQFFGPGTRLTVL.

The chain joins TRBV27 to TRBJ2-7; TRBD1 matches 8 bases. The CDR3 spans 13 residues. Germline V CDR1 and CDR2: MNHEY, SMNVEV (reference sequence). V was pared by 4 bases and J by 2 bases, with 1 base of the junction left unmatched. CDR3 in DNA: TGTGCCAGCAGTTGGACAGGGACCTACGAGCAGTACTTC. As protein: CASSWTGTYEQYF.

V and J are TRBV28 and TRBJ2-2; 10 nucleotides agree with TRBD1. This CDR3 is built from 16 residues. The germline V gene has CDR1 MDHEN and CDR2 SYDVKM. The ends lost 5 bases at V and 5 bases at J; junction bases unmatched: 8. Here the CDR3 reads CASSIRQGAYTGELFF. Here the CDR3 DNA reads TGTGCCAGCAGTATTCGACAGGGGGCCTATACCGGGGAGCTGTTTTTT.

The V call is TRBV19, the J call TRBJ1-1; D is unclear. The V gene lost 3 bases and the J gene lost 5 bases, with 16 bases spanning the gap. The CDR3 contains 15 residues. CDR1 is LNHDA, CDR2 SQIVND, per germline (reference sequence). Here the CDR3 DNA reads TGTGCCAGTAGTATTGGGTACGCCCGAACGACTGAAGCTTTCTTT. Translating gives CASSIGYARTTEAFF. Full variable domain (missing parts from reference TRBV19 and TRBJ1-1): DGGITQSPKYLFRKEGQNVTLSCEQNLNHDAMYWYRQDPGQGLRLIYYSQIVNDFQKGDIAEGYSVSREKKESFPLTVTSAQKNPTAFYLCASSIGYARTTEAFFGQGTRLTVV.

The CDR3 loop reads CASSAGTGSKNIQYF. The CDR3 nucleotides are TGTGCCAGCAGCGCCGGGACAGGGTCCAAAAACATTCAGTACTTC. This sequence joins TRBV9 and TRBJ2-4; 9 bases fit TRBD1. Germline V gene lookup returns CDR1 SGDLS and CDR2 YYNGEE. The length of the CDR3 is 15 residues. V lost 3 bases, J lost 2 bases, and 3 bases stayed unmatched.

The J gene is TRBJ1-2, the V gene TRBV4-1; 8 bases align to TRBD1. V gave up 3 bases and J gave up 3 bases; unmatched junction bases: 6. This CDR3 is 15 amino acids long. Per the germline V gene, CDR1 is MGHRA and CDR2 is YSYEKL. The CDR3: CASSQPTGGHYGYTF. CDR3 DNA: TGCGCCAGCAGCCAGCCCACAGGGGGACACTATGGCTACACCTTC.

This sequence joins TRBV2 and TRBJ2-1, with 7 positions matching TRBD2. The junction had 8 bases not matched to a gene; V was cut back by 3 bases and J by 9 bases. This CDR3 is 14 amino acids long. The V gene's germline CDR1 is SNHLY and CDR2 FYNNEI. CDR3 coding DNA: TGTGCCAGCAGTGATTATGCGGGAGTGGCTGAGCAGTTCTTC. Translation: CASSDYAGVAEQFF.

The table lists this clone with a count of one. This same CDR3 is encoded by further DNA sequences in the sample. This chain links TRBV5-4 with TRBJ1-2; 7 bases match TRBD1. Unmatched junction bases numbered 1, after V lost 2 bases and J lost 0 bases. Looked up from germline, CDR1 is SGHNT and CDR2 is YYREEE (reference sequence). The CDR3 is made up of 14 amino acids. The DNA of the CDR3 is TGTGCCAGCAGCTTAGACAGGGCTAACTATGGCTACACCTTC. Translation gives CASSLDRANYGYTF.

This chain connects TRBV10-3 to TRBJ2-3; 10 positions match TRBD2. CDR1 is ENHRY and CDR2 is SYGVKD in the germline V gene. This CDR3 contains 13 residues. J was trimmed by 5 bases and V by 5 bases; bases with no gene match: 1. Here the CDR3 DNA reads TGTGCCATCAGTAGCGGGAGGGGAGATACGCAGTATTTT. Its protein product is CAISSGRGDTQYF.

The genes are TRBV9 and TRBJ2-7, with 10 bases fitting TRBD2. Per germline, CDR1 SGDLS and CDR2 YYNGEE. The CDR3 totals 15 residues. V lost 4 bases to trimming and J lost 4 bases; unmatched junction nucleotides: 8. The CDR3 protein is CASSLHELAGYEQYF. The CDR3 DNA reads as TGTGCCAGCAGCCTTCATGAACTAGCGGGGTACGAGCAGTACTTC.

This chain joins TRBV29-1 and TRBJ2-3; a possible D gene is TRBD1 (5 bases). This CDR3 is built from 15 residues. Germline CDR1 is SQVTM and CDR2 is ANQGSEA. V lost 6 bases to trimming and J lost 0 bases, with 16 bases between them. The CDR3 sequence: CSVCDREFSTDTQYF. In nucleotides, the CDR3 is TGCAGCGTCTGTGACAGAGAATTTAGCACAGATACGCAGTATTTT.

This chain links TRBV5-4 with TRBJ1-1, with TRBD1 as a possible D gene (5 bases). The CDR3 runs to 15 residues. V was trimmed by 3 bases and J by 2 bases, leaving 14 bases between them. CDR1 is SGHNT and CDR2 is YYREEE in the germline V gene (reference sequence). The CDR3 reads CASSWGDRTNTEAFF. In DNA, the CDR3 is TGTGCCAGCAGCTGGGGGGACCGCACTAACACTGAAGCTTTCTTT.

This clone was detected only once. This chain connects TRBV7-9 to TRBJ2-5; maybe TRBD2 (7 bases). The length of the CDR3 is 14 residues. The germline V gene has CDR1 SEHNR and CDR2 FQNEAQ (reference sequence). Trimming pared 5 bases from V and 5 bases from J, leaving 15 bases between. CDR3 amino acids: CASSPGGGEETQYF. CDR3 nucleotides: TGTGCCAGCAGCCCTGGAGGGGGGGAGGAGACCCAGTACTTC.

V is TRBV18 and J is TRBJ2-7; the D gene is possibly TRBD1 (6 bases). Germline CDR1 reads KGHSH; CDR2 reads LQKENI. CDR3 size: 15 residues. The ends were cut back, 1 base at V and 5 bases at J, with 15 bases in the middle. This CDR3 is CASSPQSTGLDEQYF. CDR3 DNA sequence: TGTGCCAGCTCACCACAGTCTACAGGGCTCGACGAGCAGTACTTC.

This clone was found once. This chain links TRBV18 with TRBJ2-1; 10 nucleotides match TRBD2. The germline V gene encodes CDR1 KGHSH and CDR2 LQKENI. V gave up 0 bases and J gave up 12 bases; unmatched junction bases: 8. CDR3 length: 15 residues. The DNA of the CDR3 is TGTGCCAGCTCACCACCGCTAGCGGGAGAGGTTGGGCAGTTCTTC. Amino acid sequence: CASSPPLAGEVGQFF.

Concerning this clone: Other DNA sequences in this specimen translate into the identical CDR3. This chain connects TRBV2 to TRBJ2-5; no firm D call. This CDR3 region has 12 residues. CDR1 is SNHLY, CDR2 FYNNEI, per germline. The V end lost 1 base, the J end lost 5 bases, and 5 bases lay between the germline ends. CDR3 DNA sequence: TGTGCCAGCAGTGAAGTTTGGGAGACCCAGTACTTC. Its translation is CASSEVWETQYF.

This sequence joins TRBV4-2 and TRBJ2-3; D is unresolved. From germline, CDR1 is LGHNA and CDR2 YNFKEQ. The CDR3 length is 13 residues. The germline V and J ends were trimmed by 1 base and 4 bases, with 6 bases remaining between them. The CDR3 region has the DNA TGTGCCAGCAGCCAAGGGCCCCCAGATACGCAGTATTTT. Its protein product is CASSQGPPDTQYF.